Listed here are 19 T cell receptor beta chains from one sample, sequenced in a study of lymphopenia after photon versus proton radiotherapy. This table comes from immunoSEQ multiplex PCR, and its TCRdb copy is limited to in-frame clones, with some not included. Altogether 75,000 or so clones are present, 83% being singletons, with the ten largest covering about 1.3%. Specimen: peripheral blood, collected from a patient treated with proton-based radiotherapy. These receptors all stem from a man between 60 and 75 years old with pancreatic cancer.

V is TRBV30 and J is TRBJ2-5, with D maybe TRBD1 (6 bases). The ends were cut back, 3 bases at V and 7 bases at J, with 18 bases in the middle. Germline V gene sequence: CDR1 GTSNPN, CDR2 SVGIG (reference sequence). The CDR3 is 14 amino acids. The CDR3 coding sequence is TGTGCCTGGAGGGATCAGGGGCCCCTTTTGACCCAGTACTTC. It translates to CAWRDQGPLLTQYF.

The chain recombines TRBV12-1 with TRBJ2-5; the D call TRBD2 from the table was never checked on the DNA. TRBV12-1 is marked as a pseudogene. This CDR3 comprises 15 residues. In DNA, the CDR3 is TGTGCCAGCAGCTCAGGGGAGGGAGTCCGGGAGACCCAGTACTTC. Amino acid sequence: CASSSGEGVRETQYF.

The chain employs TRBV2 and TRBJ1-5, with 7 bases identical to TRBD1. V lost 4 bases and J lost 0; bases outside the gene matches: 6. Germline assignment: CDR1 SNHLY and CDR2 FYNNEI. The CDR3 is 16 amino acids. The DNA for the CDR3 is TGTGCCAGCAGTGGGAGGAGGACAGGTAGCAATCAGCCCCAGCATTTT. The encoded protein is CASSGRRTGSNQPQHF.

The chain joins TRBV7-9 to TRBJ1-5, with a weak D call TRBD1 (5 bases). Germline V gives CDR1 SEHNR, CDR2 FQNEAQ (reference sequence). V lost 5 bases, J lost 2 bases, and 13 bases lay in between. This CDR3 is built from 15 residues. The CDR3 protein is CASSPSAGGNQPQHF. The CDR3 DNA follows: TGTGCCAGCAGCCCTAGTGCGGGGGGCAATCAGCCCCAGCATTTT.

The J gene is TRBJ1-4, the V gene TRBV27; perhaps TRBD1 as D (5 bases). This CDR3 has 17 amino acids. Deletions cut 6 bases from V and 5 bases from J, with 22 bases between. Germline CDR1 MNHEY, CDR2 SMNVEV (reference sequence). CDR3: CASSPKAAGRPNEKLFF. CDR3 sequence (DNA): TGTGCCAGCAGCCCTAAAGCCGCAGGGCGCCCCAATGAAAAACTGTTTTTT. Full variable domain (remainder filled in from reference TRBV27 and TRBJ1-4): EAQVTQNPRYLITVTGKKLTVTCSQNMNHEYMSWYRQDPGLGLRQIYYSMNVEVTDKGDVPEGYKVSRKEKRNFPLILESPSPNQTSLYFCASSPKAAGRPNEKLFFGSGTQLSVL.

The rearrangement uses TRBV4-3 and TRBJ2-5; TRBD2 agrees at 16 bases. Germline lookup yields CDR1 LGHNA and CDR2 YSLEER. Losses at the gene ends were 0 bases for V and 5 bases for J; bases not matched to a gene: 12. The CDR3 has 20 amino acids. CDR3 protein: CASSQDKLGLAGGPGETQYF. The CDR3 DNA follows: TGCGCCAGCAGCCAAGATAAATTGGGACTAGCGGGAGGGCCCGGGGAGACCCAGTACTTC.

V is TRBV28 and J is TRBJ1-2, with D perhaps matching TRBD1 (5 bases). Per the germline V gene, CDR1 is MDHEN and CDR2 is SYDVKM. V was trimmed by 7 bases and J by 4 bases, leaving 25 bases between them. CDR3 length: 17 residues. Written as DNA, the CDR3 is TGTGCCAGCAACCTGGCGGGTGGTGGGGGGATCGTCTATGGCTACACCTTC. Translation: CASNLAGGGGIVYGYTF.

The gene calls are TRBV5-5 and TRBJ2-3; 9 positions match TRBD2. Unmatched junction bases numbered 5, after V lost 3 bases and J lost 0 bases. CDR3 length: 16 amino acids. Per germline, CDR1 SGHKS and CDR2 YYEKEE (reference sequence). CDR3 DNA sequence: TGTGCCAGCAGCTGGTGGACTAGCGCTAGCACAGATACGCAGTATTTT. Its translation: CASSWWTSASTDTQYF.

The chain has TRBV11-3 and TRBJ1-3; D uncertain. CDR1 is SGHNT, CDR2 YENEEA, per germline. V lost 2 bases and J lost 0, with 8 bases in between. The CDR3 covers 15 residues. The CDR3 DNA sequence: TGTGCCAGCAGCTTATGGGGTAACTCTGGAAACACCATATATTTT. Protein sequence: CASSLWGNSGNTIYF.

V gene TRBV6-4 combines with J gene TRBJ2-2; D is uncertain. The germline CDR1 and CDR2 sequences are MRHNA and SNTAGT. With 5 bases removed from V and 2 bases from J, the gap between germline ends came to 9 bases. CDR3 length equals 14 residues. The CDR3 DNA sequence: TGTGCCAGCAGTAGTTTGGGTAACACCGGGGAGCTGTTTTTT. Protein product: CASSSLGNTGELFF.

In this sample, this clone turned up a few times. This chain connects TRBV27 to TRBJ1-2; the D gene is possibly TRBD1 (6 bases). The CDR3 runs 13 residues. Between the trimmed V and J ends, which lost 3 bases and 7 bases, there was a span of 12 bases. Germline V gene sequence: CDR1 MNHEY, CDR2 SMNVEV (reference sequence). In nucleotides, the CDR3 is TGTGCCAGCAGTTTTACAGGGAGAGGTGGCTACACCTTC. Its translation: CASSFTGRGGYTF.

This clone has only one observation. This rearrangement joins TRBV10-3 to TRBJ1-5; D perhaps matches TRBD1 (5 bases). This CDR3 spans 15 amino acids. V lost 2 bases, J lost 0 bases, and 8 bases lay in between. Germline-derived CDR1 and CDR2 are ENHRY and SYGVKD. CDR3 residues: CAISEGRGSNQPQHF. DNA of the CDR3: TGTGCCATCAGTGAGGGGAGGGGTAGCAATCAGCCCCAGCATTTT.

The genes are TRBV13 and TRBJ1-2; D possibly corresponds to TRBD1 (5 bases). The CDR3 length is 15 residues. Germline CDR1 is PRHDT and CDR2 is FYEKMQ (reference sequence). Trimming stripped 5 bases from V and 7 bases from J, with 20 bases between. This CDR3 reads CASSNEAGRQAGYTF. The CDR3 DNA is TGTGCCAGCAGCAATGAGGCGGGACGTCAGGCTGGCTACACCTTC.

V usage is TRBV27 and J usage is TRBJ1-5; D is undetermined. Per the germline V gene, CDR1 is MNHEY and CDR2 is SMNVEV (reference sequence). Trimming took 2 bases from V and 7 from J, leaving 9 bases between them. This CDR3 has 13 residues. CDR3 residues: CASSLGVRQPQHF. The CDR3 DNA follows: TGTGCCAGCAGTTTAGGGGTACGCCAGCCCCAGCATTTT.

The chain couples TRBV30 to TRBJ1-6; no clear D. This CDR3 spans 15 amino acids. Trimming took off 2 bases at V and 8 bases at J, with 16 bases between the two ends. Looked up from germline, CDR1 is GTSNPN and CDR2 is SVGIG (reference sequence). For the CDR3, the DNA is TGTGCCTGGAGTCTCGTACCCACACGATATTCACCCCTCCACTTT. Encoded protein: CAWSLVPTRYSPLHF.

V is TRBV11-3 and J is TRBJ2-2, with a weak D call TRBD1 (6 bases). The length of the CDR3 is 19 residues. Trimming shortened V by 0 bases and J by 1 base, and 18 bases separated the two germline ends. Germline CDR1 SGHNT, CDR2 YENEEA. The CDR3 sequence is CASSLDWYRDTENTGELFF. In nucleotides, the CDR3 is TGTGCCAGCAGCTTAGATTGGTACCGGGACACCGAGAACACCGGGGAGCTGTTTTTT.

The rearrangement links TRBV6-1 to TRBJ2-3; the match to TRBD1 covers 7 bases. This CDR3 contains 12 residues. Unmatched junction bases numbered 1, after V lost 2 bases and J lost 8 bases. The germline gives CDR1 MNHNS, CDR2 SASEGT. The CDR3 spells CASSERGLTQYF. The CDR3 bases are TGTGCCAGCAGTGAAAGGGGGCTTACGCAGTATTTT.

This clone was counted between two and nine times. The rearrangement links TRBV6-6 to TRBJ2-7, with unresolved D. The CDR3 is made up of 10 amino acids. The germline V gene encodes CDR1 MNHNY and CDR2 SVGAGI (reference sequence). V dropped 5 bases and J dropped 4 bases, with 3 bases sitting between them. CDR3 sequence reads: CASSDYEQYF. Here the CDR3 DNA reads TGTGCCAGCAGTGATTACGAGCAGTACTTC.

V usage is TRBV7-8 and J usage is TRBJ2-5; 10 nucleotides line up with TRBD1. The CDR3 has 14 residues. The junction had 2 bases not matched to a gene; V was cut back by 3 bases and J by 4 bases. From germline, CDR1 is SGHVS and CDR2 FQNEAQ. The CDR3 loop reads CASSFRTGGETQYF. The CDR3, as DNA: TGTGCCAGCAGCTTCCGGACAGGGGGAGAGACCCAGTACTTC.